The T cell receptor beta chain under discussion was sequenced for a study of T cell repertoires in cytomegalovirus infection. Study-wide background: Through public TCR beta signatures, both CMV infection and matching HLA type were indicated.

Germline V lookup: CDR1 SGHAT, CDR2 FQNNGV. The junction had 7 bases not matched to a gene; V was cut back by 5 bases and J by 2 bases. CDR3 size: 16 residues. This clonotype was counted ten times or more. Its specificity is not known. General study results and limits: CMV-specific HLA-C-restricted TCR beta clonotypes dominated the ex vivo response.

Each CDR3 protein is one row after TCRdb ran MiXCR on the reads. The sample contains 200,000 to 300,000 distinct CDR3 sequences, approximately 13% of which appear only once. This TCR derives from a human donor in good health (CMV status not recorded). Some clones in this sample may be carry-over from other donors' samples. Material for sequencing was PBMCs. V is TRBV11-2 and J is TRBJ2-3, with 10 nucleotides matching TRBD2. CDR3 amino acids: CASSPRTSGYTDTQYF. For the CDR3, the DNA is TGTGCCAGCAGCCCGAGGACTAGCGGATACACAGATACGCAGTATTTT.